This is a list of T cell receptor beta chains from one sample in a study of shared clonotypes between healthy human individuals. The assay was immunoSEQ multiplex PCR, and TCRdb's table has in-frame clones only and misses some. The sample has fewer than 600,000 clones, less than 85% seen once. The sample was PBMCs. These receptors were obtained from a woman aged 40 to 50 in good health. Some clones in this sample may be carry-over from other donors' samples. Both conserved end residues are part of each CDR3. The D gene is left open where the match is weak. Size values are once, few and many counts, or a class for expanded clones, and some rows have none.

DNA: TGTGCCATACTAAACCGGGACGAATCATATGGCTACACCTTC
CDR3: CAILNRDESYGYTF
J: TRBJ1-2
size: .
V: TRBV28
D: .

DNA: TGTGCCAGCAGCCGACAGGCACCCTACGAGCAGTACTTC
CDR3: CASSRQAPYEQYF
J: TRBJ2-7
size: .
V: TRBV28
D: .

DNA: TGTGCCAGCAGCACTGTCCGTGGAAACACCGGGGAGCTGTTTTTT
CDR3: CASSTVRGNTGELFF
J: TRBJ2-2
size: few
V: TRBV11-2
D: .

DNA: TGCAGCGTTGCAGCGGGACTACAAGAGACCCAGTACTTC
CDR3: CSVAAGLQETQYF
J: TRBJ2-5
size: .
V: TRBV29-1
D: TRBD2

DNA: TGTGCCAGCAGCCCGACCCGTTGGACCGAGCAGTACTTC
CDR3: CASSPTRWTEQYF
J: TRBJ2-7
size: few
V: TRBV5-5
D: .

DNA: TGTGCCAGCAGTTCCGACTCCCATGAGCAGTTCTTC
CDR3: CASSSDSHEQFF
J: TRBJ2-1
size: few
V: TRBV6-5
D: .

DNA: TGTGCCTGGAGTGTCTCAGATCGGAAGACCCAGTACTTC
CDR3: CAWSVSDRKTQYF
J: TRBJ2-5
size: .
V: TRBV30
D: .

DNA: TGTGCCATCAGGCAACTAGCGGCTAGCACAGATACGCAGTATTTT
CDR3: CAIRQLAASTDTQYF
J: TRBJ2-3
size: .
V: TRBV10-3
D: TRBD2

DNA: TGTGCCATCAGTGAGTCGGCACTAGCGGGATACAATGAGCAGTTCTTC
CDR3: CAISESALAGYNEQFF
J: TRBJ2-1
size: .
V: TRBV10-3
D: TRBD2

DNA: TGTGCCACCAGCAGAGGTAGTAGGGACGAGCAGTACTTC
CDR3: CATSRGSRDEQYF
J: TRBJ2-7
size: .
V: TRBV15
D: .

DNA: TGTGCCAGGCGACCTAGCGCCTACACAGATACGCAGTATTTT
CDR3: CARRPSAYTDTQYF
J: TRBJ2-3
size: .
V: TRBV27
D: .

DNA: TGTGCCAGCAGTGAGTCCCGGGAGGGTAACAATGAGCAGTTCTTC
CDR3: CASSESREGNNEQFF
J: TRBJ2-1
size: .
V: TRBV6-4
D: TRBD2

DNA: TGTGCCAGCAGCCCTCGGGTCCTCGCCGGCACAGATACGCAGTATTTT
CDR3: CASSPRVLAGTDTQYF
J: TRBJ2-3
size: .
V: TRBV7-9
D: .

DNA: TGTGCCATCGGGCTGGGGGGCGGGAGTCGCACCTACGAGCAGTACTTC
CDR3: CAIGLGGGSRTYEQYF
J: TRBJ2-7
size: .
V: TRBV10-3
D: .

DNA: TGTGCCACCAGCAGAGACCGAGAGCGGGACAATGAGCAGTTCTTC
CDR3: CATSRDRERDNEQFF
J: TRBJ2-1
size: .
V: TRBV15
D: .

DNA: TGTGCCAGCAGTTACGGCCAGGGGGGGTACGAGCAGTACTTC
CDR3: CASSYGQGGYEQYF
J: TRBJ2-7
size: once
V: TRBV6-5
D: .

DNA: TGTGCCAGCCGCCGGGGGAGAGCGTACCAAGAGACCCAGTACTTC
CDR3: CASRRGRAYQETQYF
J: TRBJ2-5
size: few
V: TRBV7-2
D: .

DNA: TGTGCCAGCAGTGAGTTGGGTAAAGGGCCTAGGGGCAATCAGCCCCAGCATTTT
CDR3: CASSELGKGPRGNQPQHF
J: TRBJ1-5
size: .
V: TRBV2
D: .

DNA: TGTGCCAGCAGCTTAGATGGAGGTCAAGCCTACGAGCAGTACTTC
CDR3: CASSLDGGQAYEQYF
J: TRBJ2-7
size: once
V: TRBV11-2
D: .

DNA: TGTGCCAGTGGAGTAGGTTACACTGAAGCTTTCTTT
CDR3: CASGVGYTEAFF
J: TRBJ1-1
size: .
V: TRBV28
D: .

DNA: TGTGCCACCTCAGGGACAGGGGGCCCTAATGAAAAACTGTTTTTT
CDR3: CATSGTGGPNEKLFF
J: TRBJ1-4
size: .
V: TRBV6-6
D: TRBD1

DNA: TGTGCCAGCAGCTTAGCGGGAGGGCCCGGGGAGCTGTTTTTT
CDR3: CASSLAGGPGELFF
J: TRBJ2-2
size: .
V: TRBV11-2
D: TRBD2

DNA: TGCGCCAGCAGCCAAGAATCGACGGACACAGATACGCAGTATTTT
CDR3: CASSQESTDTDTQYF
J: TRBJ2-3
size: .
V: TRBV4-1
D: .

DNA: TGTGCCAGCAGACCGACAGGGAGTAGGAATGAGCAGTTCTTC
CDR3: CASRPTGSRNEQFF
J: TRBJ2-1
size: .
V: TRBV6-5
D: TRBD1

DNA: TGTGCCAGCAGCTTGGCTGGCAGGGGGCAAGTTACGCAGTATTTT
CDR3: CASSLAGRGQVTQYF
J: TRBJ2-3
size: once
V: TRBV5-6
D: TRBD1

DNA: TGTGCCAGCAGTGAGGGGGTCGGGGGCTACACCTTC
CDR3: CASSEGVGGYTF
J: TRBJ1-2
size: .
V: TRBV2
D: .

DNA: TGTGCCAGCAGCATCTCAACCGGGACAGATACGCAGTATTTT
CDR3: CASSISTGTDTQYF
J: TRBJ2-3
size: .
V: TRBV11-2
D: .

DNA: TGTGCCAGCAGTGAATTTAAGGGAAACTATGGCTACACCTTC
CDR3: CASSEFKGNYGYTF
J: TRBJ1-2
size: .
V: TRBV2
D: .

DNA: TGTGCCAGCAGTAGGACTAGCGGGAGTCCCAACCAAGAGACCCAGTACTTC
CDR3: CASSRTSGSPNQETQYF
J: TRBJ2-5
size: .
V: TRBV28
D: TRBD2

DNA: TGTGCCAGCTCAGGGACAGGGAAAGGCAATCAGCCCCAGCATTTT
CDR3: CASSGTGKGNQPQHF
J: TRBJ1-5
size: .
V: TRBV18
D: TRBD1

DNA: TGCGCCAGCAGTGCCCCTGACCCTAGTCCCACAGATACGCAGTATTTT
CDR3: CASSAPDPSPTDTQYF
J: TRBJ2-3
size: .
V: TRBV10-2
D: .

DNA: TGTGCCAGCAGCTTAAACAACAGGGCCCCTGAGCAGTTCTTC
CDR3: CASSLNNRAPEQFF
J: TRBJ2-1
size: .
V: TRBV11-3
D: .

DNA: TGCGCCAGCAGGAAGGAGAGCACAGATACGCGGTATTTT
CDR3: CASRKESTDTRYF
J: TRBJ2-3
size: .
V: TRBV10-2
D: .

DNA: TGTGCCAGCAGCTTAAACAGGGTGGGGGAGCAGTACTTC
CDR3: CASSLNRVGEQYF
J: TRBJ2-7
size: once
V: TRBV11-1
D: .

DNA: TGCAGCGTTGGGCTGCGAGCGGAGCAGTTCTTC
CDR3: CSVGLRAEQFF
J: TRBJ2-1
size: .
V: TRBV29-1
D: .

DNA: TGTGCCAGCAGCCCCGGGGGTAGAAATGAGCAGTTCTTC
CDR3: CASSPGGRNEQFF
J: TRBJ2-1
size: .
V: TRBV7-3
D: .

DNA: TGTGCCAGCAGCTTAGGGCCCAGCGGGAGGACCAACTCCTACGAGCAGTACTTC
CDR3: CASSLGPSGRTNSYEQYF
J: TRBJ2-7
size: few
V: TRBV7-2
D: TRBD2

DNA: TGCGCCAGCAGCTTTATGGGACTAGCGGGCTACAATGAGCAGTTCTTC
CDR3: CASSFMGLAGYNEQFF
J: TRBJ2-1
size: .
V: TRBV5-1
D: TRBD2

DNA: TGCGCCAGCAGCTTGGCCTCGGAGATCACCGGGGAGCTGTTTTTT
CDR3: CASSLASEITGELFF
J: TRBJ2-2
size: .
V: TRBV5-1
D: .

DNA: TGCGCCAGCAGCTTGGAGGAGTTGGGGAGCAATCAGCCCCAGCATTTT
CDR3: CASSLEELGSNQPQHF
J: TRBJ1-5
size: .
V: TRBV5-1
D: .

DNA: TGTGCCAGCAGTGACTTGGGTGGGTCAAACATTCAGTACTTC
CDR3: CASSDLGGSNIQYF
J: TRBJ2-4
size: .
V: TRBV6-4
D: .

DNA: TGTGCCAGCAGCTCGACTCTTAGCGGGAGTTTCGCAGATACGCAGTATTTT
CDR3: CASSSTLSGSFADTQYF
J: TRBJ2-3
size: .
V: TRBV5-4
D: TRBD2

DNA: TGTGCCAGCAGCTTAGTCGGGACAGCCGACTACGAGCAGTACTTC
CDR3: CASSLVGTADYEQYF
J: TRBJ2-7
size: .
V: TRBV7-2
D: TRBD1

DNA: TGTGCCTGGAGTGCCTTGGTGGCGGGCGGCTACACCTTC
CDR3: CAWSALVAGGYTF
J: TRBJ1-2
size: .
V: TRBV30
D: .

DNA: TGTGCCAGCAGCCCTACTAGCGGGAGGGAGAATGAGCAGTTCTTC
CDR3: CASSPTSGRENEQFF
J: TRBJ2-1
size: once
V: TRBV7-3
D: TRBD2

DNA: TGTGCCAGCAGCCCCGCGGGAGGCCCTGACACCGGGGAGCTGTTTTTT
CDR3: CASSPAGGPDTGELFF
J: TRBJ2-2
size: .
V: TRBV11-2
D: TRBD2

DNA: TGTGCCACCAGCAGAGGGGAAGGAGTTGCAGATACGCAGTATTTT
CDR3: CATSRGEGVADTQYF
J: TRBJ2-3
size: .
V: TRBV15
D: .

DNA: TGTGCCAGTACCACCAGCGGCCGTCCCTTATGGGAGCAGTACTTC
CDR3: CASTTSGRPLWEQYF
J: TRBJ2-7
size: once
V: TRBV19
D: .

DNA: TGTGCCAGCAGCTACGGACAGGACACTGAAGCTTTCTTT
CDR3: CASSYGQDTEAFF
J: TRBJ1-1
size: .
V: TRBV5-4
D: TRBD1

DNA: TGTGCCAGCAGCTTAGGGCAGAATGGCTACACCTTC
CDR3: CASSLGQNGYTF
J: TRBJ1-2
size: .
V: TRBV7-9
D: .

DNA: TGTGCCAGCAGTTACTCTCCCTGGGGGGCAGAGACCCAGTACTTC
CDR3: CASSYSPWGAETQYF
J: TRBJ2-5
size: .
V: TRBV6-5
D: .

DNA: TGTGCCTGGAGTACGGAGCAAGTGGCCCAGTACTTC
CDR3: CAWSTEQVAQYF
J: TRBJ2-5
size: once
V: TRBV30
D: .

DNA: TGTGCCAGCTCACCTGGGGACAGACGAAATCAGCCCCAGCATTTT
CDR3: CASSPGDRRNQPQHF
J: TRBJ1-5
size: .
V: TRBV18
D: TRBD1

DNA: TGCGCCAGCAGCTTGGAAGCAGGATTCTACGAGCAGTACTTC
CDR3: CASSLEAGFYEQYF
J: TRBJ2-7
size: .
V: TRBV5-1
D: .

DNA: TGTGCCAGCAGGGACAGGGGGCGGGTTTCTGGCACTGAAGCTTTCTTT
CDR3: CASRDRGRVSGTEAFF
J: TRBJ1-1
size: .
V: TRBV28
D: TRBD1